These 22 T cell receptor beta chains were sequenced from one sample in a study of blood T cell repertoires in COVID-19. Generated by immunoSEQ multiplex PCR, the TCRdb table keeps only in-frame clones and is missing some. The sample consists of roughly 260,000 clones, 65% to 90% of them appearing once. Material for sequencing was peripheral blood. These receptors were collected from an elderly woman with active or convalescent COVID-19.

This chain joins TRBV11-2 and TRBJ1-3, with D maybe TRBD1 (6 bases). V was clipped by 0 bases and J by 4 bases, with 10 bases between them. Germline loops: CDR1 SGHAT, CDR2 FQNNGV. The CDR3 sequence is 15 residues long. The CDR3 region is CASSLDLDRGNTIYF. The CDR3 DNA is TGTGCCAGCAGCTTAGACCTAGACAGGGGAAACACCATATATTTT.

As concerns this clone: Other DNA sequences in the same sample also yield this CDR3. V is TRBV5-1 and J is TRBJ2-2, with 8 bases identical to TRBD2. Losses at the gene ends were 4 bases for V and 4 bases for J; bases not matched to a gene: 6. The CDR3 runs to 15 residues. Germline V gene sequence: CDR1 SGHRS, CDR2 YFSETQ. In DNA form, the CDR3 reads TGCGCCAGCAGCCTTGGACTAGCTGGCACCGGGGAGCTGTTTTTT. Protein sequence: CASSLGLAGTGELFF.

The chain has TRBV25-1 and TRBJ2-7; TRBD2 agrees at 8 bases. Germline V lookup: CDR1 MGHDK, CDR2 SYGVNS. CDR3 length equals 15 residues. Trimming took 4 bases from V and 1 from J; bases not matched to a gene: 6. The DNA of the CDR3 is TGTGCCAGCAGTGTCTTGAGCGGGAGATCCTACGAGCAGTACTTC. Its protein product is CASSVLSGRSYEQYF.

The chain combines TRBV11-2 with TRBJ1-1; the match to TRBD1 covers 8 bases. This CDR3 spans 16 amino acids. The V and J ends lost 5 bases and 10 bases, in that order; junction bases with no gene match: 18. Germline CDR1 SGHAT, CDR2 FQNNGV. CDR3 sequence: CASSRQGTGSISGAFF. The CDR3 DNA sequence: TGTGCCAGCAGCCGACAGGGGACGGGTTCGATAAGTGGAGCTTTCTTT. Based on the CDR3 plus reference TRBV11-2 and TRBJ1-1, the full variable domain is EAGVAQSPRYKIIEKRQSVAFWCNPISGHATLYWYQQILGQGPKLLIQFQNNGVVDDSQLPKDRFSAERLKGVDSTLKIQPAKLEDSAVYLCASSRQGTGSISGAFFGQGTRLTVV.

This sequence joins TRBV15 and TRBJ1-1; 10 nucleotides align to TRBD1. CDR3 length: 14 amino acids. The J segment lost 11 bases and the V segment lost 5 bases, leaving 11 bases of the junction unmatched. CDR1 is LNHNV and CDR2 is YYDKDF in the germline V gene (reference sequence). CDR3 region: CATSGKGQGSVAFF. DNA of the CDR3: TGTGCCACCAGCGGTAAGGGACAGGGGTCGGTCGCTTTCTTT.

V usage is TRBV27 and J usage is TRBJ2-7, with 9 positions matching TRBD1. With 2 bases clipped from V and 3 bases from J, the junction kept 5 bases outside the gene matches. The CDR3 contains 15 residues. CDR1 is MNHEY, CDR2 SMNVEV, per germline (reference sequence). CDR3 amino acids: CASSLGTGKNYEQYF. The CDR3 DNA reads TGTGCCAGCAGTTTAGGGACAGGGAAGAACTACGAGCAGTACTTC.

The table lists this clone with a few counts. The chain recombines TRBV5-6 with TRBJ2-5; 7 bases agree with TRBD1. The V gene's germline CDR1 is SGHDT and CDR2 YYEEEE. V lost 2 bases and J lost 6; bases outside the gene matches: 10. This CDR3 region has 15 residues. Here the CDR3 reads CASSFPTGTYQTQYF. The CDR3 DNA sequence: TGTGCCAGCAGCTTCCCGACAGGGACCTACCAGACCCAGTACTTC.

This clone was seen once. J is TRBJ2-2 and V is TRBV28, with a weak D call TRBD2 (6 bases). The CDR3 consists of 16 residues. The germline V and J ends were trimmed by 5 bases and 4 bases, with 17 bases remaining between them. Germline CDR1 reads MDHEN; CDR2 reads SYDVKM. The CDR3 region is CASSLPRTEGTGELFF. DNA for the CDR3: TGTGCCAGCAGTCTCCCGCGGACGGAGGGCACCGGGGAGCTGTTTTTT.

The rearrangement uses TRBV28 and TRBJ2-3; no firm D call. This CDR3 region has 15 residues. V gave up 3 bases and J gave up 1 base, with 11 bases separating them. Germline assignment: CDR1 MDHEN and CDR2 SYDVKM. In nucleotides, the CDR3 is TGTGCCAGCAGTTTGCCCGGCGGCGGCACAGATACGCAGTATTTT. The encoded protein is CASSLPGGGTDTQYF.

The rearrangement joins TRBV11-2 to TRBJ2-1; 9 bases fit TRBD2. The V gene's germline CDR1 is SGHAT and CDR2 FQNNGV. The CDR3 consists of 15 residues. Trimming took 5 bases from V and 3 from J; bases not matched to a gene: 5. The CDR3 DNA reads as TGTGCCAGCAGCACTCTAGCGGGACTCTACAATGAGCAGTTCTTC. This encodes CASSTLAGLYNEQFF.

In its sample, this clone was seen a few times. The rearrangement joins TRBV6-2 or TRBV6-3 to TRBJ2-7, with TRBD1 as a possible D gene (6 bases). This CDR3 comprises 16 residues. From germline, CDR1 is MNHEY and CDR2 SVGEGT. The V gene lost 2 bases and the J gene lost 4 bases, with 18 bases spanning the gap. Here the CDR3 reads CASSYEPRGQGYEQYF. DNA of the CDR3: TGTGCCAGCAGTTACGAACCCCGGGGACAAGGATACGAGCAGTACTTC.

This clone appeared a single time. The gene calls are TRBV5-8 and TRBJ1-5; 7 nucleotides line up with TRBD1. Per the germline V gene, CDR1 is SGHTS and CDR2 is YDEGEE. The J segment lost 2 bases and the V segment lost 4 bases, leaving 0 bases of the junction unmatched. The CDR3 length is 13 residues. The CDR3 spells CASSGTGNQPQHF. CDR3 coding DNA: TGTGCCAGCAGCGGGACAGGCAATCAGCCCCAGCATTTT.

V is TRBV24-1 and J is TRBJ2-2, with 8 positions matching TRBD2. Germline values: CDR1 KGHDR, CDR2 SFDVKD. The CDR3 covers 18 residues. The trim removed 5 bases at V and 4 bases at J, leaving 14 bases unmatched. The CDR3 protein is CATSAFGVAGGSTGELFF. CDR3 bases: TGTGCCACCAGTGCGTTTGGGGTCGCGGGAGGTAGCACCGGGGAGCTGTTTTTT.

The chain couples TRBV19 to TRBJ2-3; 11 bases fit TRBD1. V lost 6 bases, J lost 4 bases, and 3 bases stayed unmatched. CDR1 is LNHDA, CDR2 SQIVND, per germline (reference sequence). This CDR3 contains 14 residues. The CDR3 nucleotides read TGTGCCAGTAGACGGACAGGGGGCGCAGATACGCAGTATTTT. It codes for CASRRTGGADTQYF.

The rearrangement uses TRBV6-1 and TRBJ2-2, with D possibly matching TRBD1 (5 bases). Germline CDR1 MNHNS, CDR2 SASEGT. This CDR3 has 16 residues. Between the trimmed V and J ends, which lost 4 bases and 7 bases, there was a span of 19 bases. In DNA, the CDR3 is TGTGCCAGCAGTGTAGTCAGGGATTGGTCAGGCGGGGAGCTGTTTTTT. Its translation is CASSVVRDWSGGELFF.

This rearrangement joins TRBV6-5 to TRBJ2-1; D not resolved. Trimming cost V 0 bases and J 7 bases, with 7 bases left between them. CDR1 is MNHEY and CDR2 is SVGAGI in the germline V gene. The length of the CDR3 is 13 residues. CDR3 in amino acids: CASSYSGRNEQFF. In nucleotides, the CDR3 is TGTGCCAGCAGTTACTCGGGCCGGAATGAGCAGTTCTTC.

The rearrangement links TRBV10-2 to TRBJ1-5, with D possibly matching TRBD1 (5 bases). Germline CDR1 WSHSY, CDR2 SAAADI. CDR3 length equals 15 residues. V lost 1 base and J 2 bases, leaving 9 bases between the germline ends. As DNA, the CDR3 is TGCGCCAGCAGTGAGTTGGGGGGTGGCAATCAGCCCCAGCATTTT. It translates to CASSELGGGNQPQHF.

This rearrangement joins TRBV5-1 to TRBJ2-7, with 9 positions matching TRBD1. This CDR3 has 14 residues. Germline CDR1 SGHRS, CDR2 YFSETQ. Trimming at V came to 4 bases and at J to 6 bases, leaving 8 bases not matched to a gene. CDR3 DNA: TGCGCCAGCAGCGCAGGACAGGGGAAAGGCGAGCAGTACTTC. This codes for CASSAGQGKGEQYF.

The chain employs TRBV4-1 and TRBJ2-3; a possible D gene is TRBD2 (6 bases). The CDR3 has 20 amino acids. The V and J ends lost 2 bases and 2 bases respectively, with 26 bases between them. In germline, CDR1 is MGHRA, CDR2 YSYEKL. The DNA of the CDR3 is TGCGCCAGCAGCCAACACGTGGGGTTCAGTGGACTAAAAATCACAGATACGCAGTATTTT. As protein: CASSQHVGFSGLKITDTQYF.

The chain employs TRBV28 and TRBJ1-1; 12 bases are shared with TRBD1. Per the germline V gene, CDR1 is MDHEN and CDR2 is SYDVKM. The V segment lost 6 bases and the J segment 5 bases; nucleotides outside the gene matches: 7. This CDR3 region has 15 residues. CDR3 region: CASRDWDRGQTEAFF. CDR3 in DNA: TGTGCCAGCAGGGATTGGGACAGGGGGCAAACTGAAGCTTTCTTT. The full variable domain, with the rest looked up from reference TRBV28 and TRBJ1-1, is DVKVTQSSRYLVKRTGEKVFLECVQDMDHENMFWYRQDPGLGLRLIYFSYDVKMKEKGDIPEGYSVSREKKERFSLILESASTNQTSMYLCASRDWDRGQTEAFFGQGTRLTVV.

This chain joins TRBV18 and TRBJ1-4, with a weak D call TRBD1 (5 bases). The length of the CDR3 is 13 residues. Trimming cost V 2 bases and J 5 bases, with 6 bases left between them. The germline V gene has CDR1 KGHSH and CDR2 LQKENI. The CDR3 region has the DNA TGTGCCAGCTCACCAGACAGAAATGAAAAACTGTTTTTT. Amino acid sequence: CASSPDRNEKLFF.

V and J are TRBV6-5 and TRBJ1-2; 7 bases agree with TRBD1. Germline V gene sequence: CDR1 MNHEY, CDR2 SVGAGI. V gave up 8 bases and J gave up 0 bases; unmatched junction bases: 6. The CDR3 spans 14 residues. The CDR3 reads CASRQGTANYGYTF. The DNA for the CDR3 is TGTGCCAGCCGACAGGGTACAGCTAACTATGGCTACACCTTC.